The 7 T cell receptor beta chains in this list originate from one sample, sequenced in a study of blood T cell repertoires in COVID-19. Clones were sequenced by immunoSEQ multiplex PCR, and TCRdb holds only the in-frame ones, with some missing. The sample lists around 330,000 clones, 85% seen once, with 1.5% to 2% in the top ten. The specimen sequenced was PBMCs or T cells enriched from blood (not recorded which). The receptors shown here come from a woman aged 25 to 45 who had been exposed to COVID-19.

This chain connects TRBV12-3 or TRBV12-4 to TRBJ1-4; no clear D gene. V was shortened by 1 base and J by 8 bases, with 5 bases between the two germline ends. This CDR3 is built from 12 residues. CDR3 sequence: CASSLVREKLFF. CDR3 in DNA: TGTGCCAGCAGTTTAGTGAGGGAAAAACTGTTTTTT.

The chain employs TRBV6-5 and TRBJ2-7, with 9 bases aligning to TRBD2. The V gene end was trimmed by 0 bases and the J gene end by 2 bases; junction bases not matched to a gene: 5. Per germline, CDR1 MNHEY and CDR2 SVGAGI. The CDR3 has 16 amino acids. This chain's CDR3 is CASSYSAGGGAYEQYF. The DNA of the CDR3 is TGTGCCAGCAGTTACTCGGCGGGCGGGGGGGCCTACGAGCAGTACTTC.

CDR3 protein: CATLLAGGITDTQYF. For the CDR3, the DNA is TGTGCCACTCTCCTAGCGGGGGGGATCACAGATACGCAGTATTTT. The chain carries TRBV10-3 and TRBJ2-3, with 12 nucleotides matching TRBD2. Germline-derived CDR1 and CDR2 are ENHRY and SYGVKD. The ends lost 10 bases at V and 2 bases at J; junction bases unmatched: 7. The CDR3 has 15 residues.

This sequence joins TRBV29-1 and TRBJ2-6, with a weak D call TRBD1 (6 bases). The CDR3 has 14 residues. Looked up from germline, CDR1 is SQVTM and CDR2 is ANQGSEA. The germline V and J ends were trimmed by 7 bases and 0 bases, with 10 bases remaining between them. The CDR3 DNA follows: TGCAGCGCCCGAGGGGGCTCTGGGGCCAACGTCCTGACTTTC. This sequence encodes CSARGGSGANVLTF.

The rearrangement links TRBV30 to TRBJ1-3, with 7 nucleotides matching TRBD1. The V gene end was trimmed by 3 bases and the J gene end by 2 bases; junction bases not matched to a gene: 1. There are 13 residues in the CDR3. Germline CDR1 GTSNPN, CDR2 SVGIG (reference sequence). This chain's CDR3 is CAWRTGAGNTIYF. The CDR3 DNA sequence: TGTGCCTGGAGAACAGGGGCTGGAAACACCATATATTTT.

The DNA of the CDR3 is TGCGCCAGCAGAGCGTTATTATTTGAGTCAACAACTCGGGGGGGCGGCTACACCTTC. It specifies CASRALLFESTTRGGGYTF. The J gene is TRBJ1-2, the V gene TRBV5-1, with D maybe TRBD1 (6 bases). Deletions cut 5 bases from V and 8 bases from J, with 34 bases between. Per germline, CDR1 SGHRS and CDR2 YFSETQ. This CDR3 contains 19 residues.

The J gene is TRBJ1-1, the V gene TRBV6-5; 7 bases map to TRBD1. The CDR3 consists of 14 residues. CDR1 is MNHEY, CDR2 SVGAGI, per germline. The V segment lost 5 bases and the J segment 5 bases; nucleotides outside the gene matches: 8. The CDR3 region is CASSPHRGRTEAFF. The CDR3 DNA reads as TGTGCCAGCAGTCCCCACAGGGGACGGACTGAAGCTTTCTTT.